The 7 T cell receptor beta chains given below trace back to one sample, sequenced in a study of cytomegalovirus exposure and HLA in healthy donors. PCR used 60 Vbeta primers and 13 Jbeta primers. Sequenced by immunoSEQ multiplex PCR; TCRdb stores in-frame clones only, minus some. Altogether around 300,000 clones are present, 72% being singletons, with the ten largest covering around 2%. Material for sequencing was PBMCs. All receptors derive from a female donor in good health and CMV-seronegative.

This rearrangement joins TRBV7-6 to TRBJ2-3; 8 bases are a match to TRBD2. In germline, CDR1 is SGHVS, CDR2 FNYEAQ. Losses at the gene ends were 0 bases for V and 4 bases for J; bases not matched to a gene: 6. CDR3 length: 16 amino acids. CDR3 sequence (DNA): TGTGCCAGCAGCTTAGCGACGGGAGGGCCTTCAGATACGCAGTATTTT. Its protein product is CASSLATGGPSDTQYF.

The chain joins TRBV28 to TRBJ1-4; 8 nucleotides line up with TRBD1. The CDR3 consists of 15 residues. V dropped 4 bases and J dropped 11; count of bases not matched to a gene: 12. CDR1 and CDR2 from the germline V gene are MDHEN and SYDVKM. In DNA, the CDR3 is TGTGCCAGCAGTTCCCCCGACAGGGGTTATGGGAAACTGTTTTTT. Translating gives CASSSPDRGYGKLFF.

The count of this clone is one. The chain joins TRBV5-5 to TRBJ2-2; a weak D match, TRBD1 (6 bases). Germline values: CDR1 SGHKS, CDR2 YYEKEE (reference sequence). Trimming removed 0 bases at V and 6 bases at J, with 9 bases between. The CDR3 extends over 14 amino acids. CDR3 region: CASSLGQEAGELFF. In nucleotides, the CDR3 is TGTGCCAGCAGCTTGGGACAGGAGGCCGGGGAGCTGTTTTTT.

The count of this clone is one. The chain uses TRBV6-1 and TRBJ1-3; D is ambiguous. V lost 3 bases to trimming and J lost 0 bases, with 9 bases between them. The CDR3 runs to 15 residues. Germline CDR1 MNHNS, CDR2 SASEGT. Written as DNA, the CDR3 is TGTGCCAGCAGTGACATCTACAGCTCTGGAAACACCATATATTTT. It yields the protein CASSDIYSSGNTIYF.

The CDR3: CASSSMGASEEKLFF. The CDR3 bases are TGTGCCAGCAGTTCTATGGGGGCAAGTGAGGAAAAACTGTTTTTT. The chain joins TRBV6-5 to TRBJ1-4; perhaps TRBD1 as D (6 bases). V lost 4 bases and J lost 8, with 17 bases in between. Germline-derived CDR1 and CDR2 are MNHEY and SVGAGI. There are 15 residues in the CDR3.

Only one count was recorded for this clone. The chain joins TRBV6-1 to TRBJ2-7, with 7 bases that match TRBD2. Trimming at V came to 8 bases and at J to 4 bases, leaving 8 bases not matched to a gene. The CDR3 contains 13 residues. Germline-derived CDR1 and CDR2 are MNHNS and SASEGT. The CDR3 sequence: CASVREVRYEQYF. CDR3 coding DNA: TGTGCCAGCGTACGGGAGGTTAGGTACGAGCAGTACTTC.

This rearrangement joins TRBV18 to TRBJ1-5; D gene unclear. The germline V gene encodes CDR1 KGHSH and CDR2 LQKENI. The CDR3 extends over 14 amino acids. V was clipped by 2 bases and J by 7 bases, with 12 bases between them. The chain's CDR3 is CASSPLDSPQPQHF. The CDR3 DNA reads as TGTGCCAGCTCACCATTGGACTCCCCCCAGCCCCAGCATTTT.